The source of this T cell receptor beta chain is a study of T cell responses to AZD1222 COVID-19 vaccine. A note on this clone: What it binds is unknown.

Produced via immunoSEQ multiplex PCR; TCRdb's table is partial and in-frame only. Of 150,000 to 200,000 clones in the sample, 85% to 90% were seen once. The CDR3 is made up of 21 amino acids. The ends were cut back, 4 bases at V and 2 bases at J, with 28 bases in the middle. Germline V gene lookup returns CDR1 SGDLS and CDR2 YYNGEE. Study results and caveats: Repertoires in all cases were sampled only once the peak T cell response had passed. Epitopes outside B.1.351 and B.1.1.7 mutated regions reportedly drew nearly half of spike TCRs. A rise in Spike-specific TCR breadth and depth followed two AZD1222 doses.

This TCR derives from an adult who received the MenACWY meningococcal vaccine as a control. The input for sequencing was peripheral blood, taken 28 days after the second dose of the MenACWY control vaccine. The chain employs TRBV9 and TRBJ2-6; D is perhaps TRBD2 (6 bases). The CDR3 nucleotides are TGTGCCAGCAGCCCTAGTGGAGGGTCAGGTATTTCGGATCCTGGGGCCAACGTCCTGACTTTC. Translation gives CASSPSGGSGISDPGANVLTF.